This T cell receptor (beta chain) was profiled in a study of CD8 T cells in ankylosing spondylitis. Findings and caveats of the study: Some motif variants were previously reported in reactive arthritis synovial fluid and blood. With a CD8+ phenotype, disease-linked clones were relatively rare in peripheral blood. Ankylosing spondylitis blood appeared to carry a characteristic TCR beta motif of roughly 8 highly homologous variants. Disease-linked clones reportedly showed significant enrichment in matched ankylosing spondylitis synovial fluid.

The V gene's germline CDR1 is SEHNR and CDR2 FQNEAQ (reference sequence). With 4 bases removed from V and 10 bases from J, the gap between germline ends came to 16 bases. CDR3 length equals 13 residues. To note about this clonotype: The antigen remains unidentified.

One entry per CDR3 protein, called by TCRdb with MiXCR from the 5' RACE reads. The repertoire includes roughly 700,000 distinct CDR3 sequences, 15% to 20% of them detected once, and 15% to 20% sits in the top ten. The origin of this receptor is a male donor with ankylosing spondylitis. The rearrangement links TRBV7-9 to TRBJ1-1; D gene ambiguous. The sequenced sample was blood, either unsorted or a sorted T cell fraction (not recorded which). The CDR3 here is CASSSSGRSPAFF. CDR3 bases: TGTGCCAGCAGCTCTAGCGGTAGGTCCCCAGCTTTCTTT.